This entry lists 10 T cell receptor beta chains sequenced from one sample in a study of cytomegalovirus exposure and HLA in healthy donors. PCR was performed using 60 Vbeta and 13 Jbeta primers. Profiled with immunoSEQ multiplex PCR; TCRdb holds only in-frame clones, not every one. Among some 130,000 clones listed, 70% to 85% were seen once. Sequences were obtained from PBMCs. These receptors all come from a woman between 50 and 59 years old in good health and CMV-seropositive.

The chain carries TRBV11-3 and TRBJ2-7; no clear D gene. The V and J ends lost 5 bases and 0 bases respectively, with 11 bases between them. Germline V gene lookup returns CDR1 SGHNT and CDR2 YENEEA. The CDR3 is 14 residues long. The CDR3: CASSLGPSSYEQYF. CDR3 nucleotides: TGTGCCAGCAGCCTCGGTCCTTCCTCCTACGAGCAGTACTTC.

The V and J genes are TRBV7-2 and TRBJ1-3; D is perhaps TRBD1 (5 bases). CDR3 size: 16 residues. The V and J ends lost 2 bases and 0 bases respectively, with 11 bases between them. Looked up from germline, CDR1 is SGHTA and CDR2 is FQGNSA. CDR3 protein: CASSLRLQDSGNTIYF. CDR3 DNA: TGTGCCAGCAGCTTACGGCTACAGGACTCTGGAAACACCATATATTTT. The complete variable domain, with remaining parts taken from reference TRBV7-2 and TRBJ1-3, reads GAGVSQSPSNKVTEKGKDVELRCDPISGHTALYWYRQSLGQGLEFLIYFQGNSAPDKSGLPSDRFSAERTGGSVSTLTIQRTQQEDSAVYLCASSLRLQDSGNTIYFGEGSWLTVV.

This clone came up a few times. This rearrangement joins TRBV19 to TRBJ2-1; 13 bases line up with TRBD2. There are 15 residues in the CDR3. V lost 4 bases, J lost 8 bases, and 5 bases stayed unmatched. CDR1 and CDR2 (germline): LNHDA, SQIVND (reference sequence). CDR3 in amino acids: CASSTTLAGGHEQFF. CDR3 bases: TGTGCCAGTAGTACAACACTAGCGGGGGGGCATGAGCAGTTCTTC.

The chain uses TRBV28 and TRBJ1-5; D call uncertain. V was trimmed by 6 bases and J by 6 bases, leaving 21 bases between them. The CDR3 runs to 16 residues. The germline V gene encodes CDR1 MDHEN and CDR2 SYDVKM. CDR3 in amino acids: CASSSLETPASQPQHF. The DNA for the CDR3 is TGTGCCAGCAGCTCCCTCGAGACTCCAGCGAGTCAGCCCCAGCATTTT. Looking up the rest from reference TRBV28 and TRBJ1-5 gives the full variable domain: DVKVTQSSRYLVKRTGEKVFLECVQDMDHENMFWYRQDPGLGLRLIYFSYDVKMKEKGDIPEGYSVSREKKERFSLILESASTNQTSMYLCASSSLETPASQPQHFGDGTRLSIL.

The CDR3 coding sequence is TGTGCCAGTAAGGGAGTCATTAACTATGGCTACACCTTC. Protein product: CASKGVINYGYTF. The chain has TRBV19 and TRBJ1-2, with D unresolved. The V gene's germline CDR1 is LNHDA and CDR2 SQIVND (reference sequence). This CDR3 is 13 amino acids long. V was shortened by 7 bases and J by 1 base, with 10 bases between the two germline ends.

The rearrangement joins TRBV4-3 to TRBJ2-3, with TRBD2 matching over 14 bases. The CDR3 is 18 amino acids. With V trimmed by 4 bases and J by 3 bases, 9 bases remained unmatched. The germline V gene encodes CDR1 LGHNA and CDR2 YSLEER. The CDR3 DNA is TGCGCCAGCAGCCGTGGACTAGCGGGGGGCGGAGGAACAGATACGCAGTATTTT. This sequence encodes CASSRGLAGGGGTDTQYF.

The sample holds a few counts of this clone. The chain has TRBV28 and TRBJ2-7, with 8 bases matching TRBD2. CDR1 is MDHEN and CDR2 is SYDVKM in the germline V gene. V gave up 3 bases and J gave up 0 bases; unmatched junction bases: 4. The CDR3 has 15 residues. The CDR3 DNA reads as TGTGCCAGCAGTTTTCAGCGGGGGAGCTCCTACGAGCAGTACTTC. Its translation: CASSFQRGSSYEQYF.

This chain joins TRBV18 and TRBJ1-1; 8 positions match TRBD1. The V gene's germline CDR1 is KGHSH and CDR2 LQKENI. The V segment lost 6 bases and the J segment 11 bases; nucleotides outside the gene matches: 20. The CDR3 has 16 amino acids. The CDR3 protein is CASSPITTRQGRDAFF. The CDR3 nucleotides are TGTGCCAGCTCGCCTATAACAACCAGACAGGGGCGGGACGCTTTCTTT.

This clone was counted once. The chain couples TRBV6-1 to TRBJ1-6, with 8 bases that match TRBD1. The V segment lost 6 bases and the J segment 5 bases; nucleotides outside the gene matches: 6. The CDR3 contains 15 residues. Germline CDR1 and CDR2: MNHNS and SASEGT. CDR3 sequence (DNA): TGTGCCAGCAGCCGGGACAGGCCAGATAATTCACCCCTCCACTTT. Its translation: CASSRDRPDNSPLHF.

The gene calls are TRBV18 and TRBJ2-1; a possible D gene is TRBD2 (5 bases). This CDR3 comprises 15 residues. The germline CDR1 and CDR2 sequences are KGHSH and LQKENI. The V end was cut by 2 bases, the J end by 7 bases, with 15 bases between. Here the CDR3 reads CASSPGREATNEQFF. CDR3 nucleotide sequence: TGTGCCAGCTCACCAGGGAGAGAGGCAACGAATGAGCAGTTCTTC.